Listed here are 27 T cell receptor beta chains from one sample, sequenced in a study of CXCR3-negative and CXCR3-positive naive CD8 T cells. Study-wide points: More hydrophobic TRB CDR3s were found in CXCR3-positive naive cells than in CXCR3-negative naive cells.

cDNA libraries for TRB were generated by 5' RACE incorporating UMI labels. TCRdb reworked the 5' RACE reads into one entry per CDR3 protein, no DNA. The table for this sample gives 65,000 to 90,000 distinct CDR3 sequences. For these receptors, no antigen is known. Sequenced input: naive CXCR3+ CD8+ T cells from blood. Subset meaning: CD45RO-CCR7+CD27+CD95- naive CD8+ T cells expressing CXCR3 (TNR3+). These receptor sequences come from a human donor in good health. Some clones in this sample may be carry-over from other donors' samples.

The rearrangement links TRBV20-1 to TRBJ2-5; the D call of TRBD2 rests on TCRdb alone, since no DNA is present to check it. The CDR3 consists of 15 residues. Germline CDR1 DFQATT, CDR2 SNEGSKA (reference sequence). The CDR3 spells CSASVETSGEETQYF.

The chain employs TRBV12-3 or TRBV12-4 and TRBJ1-5; TCRdb proposes TRBD1, but this gene call is untestable without DNA. The CDR3 is 13 amino acids. The chain's CDR3 is CASSPAPGLLQHF.

This rearrangement joins TRBV29-1 to TRBJ2-1; lacking DNA, the TRBD2 call made by TCRdb goes unchecked. Germline V lookup: CDR1 SQVTM, CDR2 ANQGSEA. The CDR3 is 14 residues long. CDR3 region: CSVLGILAGNEQFF.

The chain combines TRBV7-6 with TRBJ1-5; there is no DNA to check the TCRdb D call of TRBD1. Germline lookup yields CDR1 SGHVS and CDR2 FNYEAQ. The CDR3 loop spans 16 amino acids. The CDR3 loop reads CASSLERGESNQPQHF. Full variable domain (rest looked up from reference TRBV7-6 and TRBJ1-5): GAGVSQSPRYKVTKRGQDVALRCDPISGHVSLYWYRQALGQGPEFLTYFNYEAQQDKSGLPNDRFSAERPEGSISTLTIQRTEQRDSAMYRCASSLERGESNQPQHFGDGTRLSIL.

V usage is TRBV28 and J usage is TRBJ2-7; TCRdb lists TRBD2, though no DNA is available to test this call. The CDR3 sequence is 13 residues long. Per germline, CDR1 MDHEN and CDR2 SYDVKM. CDR3 residues: CASRGRAAYEQYF.

V usage is TRBV6-2 or TRBV6-3 and J usage is TRBJ1-5; as DNA is missing, the TRBD1 call by TCRdb cannot be tested. The length of the CDR3 is 15 residues. Per germline, CDR1 MNHEY and CDR2 SVGEGT. This CDR3 reads CASNSKGETNQPQHF.

This sequence joins TRBV6-5 and TRBJ2-7. This CDR3 comprises 14 residues. Germline V lookup: CDR1 MNHEY, CDR2 SVGAGI. The CDR3 here is CASSYGGGTYEQYF.

The chain links TRBV11-2 to TRBJ2-7; lacking DNA, the TRBD1 call made by TCRdb goes unchecked. This CDR3 spans 14 amino acids. Germline V gives CDR1 SGHAT, CDR2 FQNNGV. The CDR3: CASSFSGRDYEQYF.

The chain couples TRBV12-3 or TRBV12-4 to TRBJ2-7; TCRdb's assignment of TRBD1 cannot be checked, as there is no DNA. The CDR3 sequence is 16 residues long. CDR3 sequence: CASSLEGRDSSYEQYF.

The chain couples TRBV20-1 to TRBJ2-5; with no DNA, the TCRdb D assignment of TRBD2 cannot be verified. The CDR3 runs 13 residues. Germline loops: CDR1 DFQATT, CDR2 SNEGSKA (reference sequence). The CDR3 reads CSAKRDPSRTQYF.

V is TRBV7-9 and J is TRBJ2-1; TCRdb reports TRBD1, a call that lacks DNA to check it against. This CDR3 region has 15 residues. Per germline, CDR1 SEHNR and CDR2 FQNEAQ (reference sequence). Here the CDR3 reads CASSFAGTGKNEQFF. The full variable domain, in which reference TRBV7-9 and TRBJ2-1 provide the parts outside the CDR3, is DTGVSQNPRHKITKRGQNVTFRCDPISEHNRLYWYRQTLGQGPEFLTYFQNEAQLEKSRLLSDRFSAERPKGSFSTLEIQRTEQGDSAMYLCASSFAGTGKNEQFFGPGTRLTVL.

This chain uses TRBV7-9 with TRBJ1-1. The CDR3 sequence is 11 residues long. The V gene's germline CDR1 is SEHNR and CDR2 FQNEAQ (reference sequence). The CDR3 loop reads CASSSDTEAFF.

This chain joins TRBV7-2 and TRBJ1-2; TCRdb proposes TRBD1, but this gene call is untestable without DNA. CDR1 and CDR2 (germline): SGHTA, FQGNSA. The CDR3 loop spans 14 amino acids. The CDR3: CASSARGRGDGYTF. The whole variable domain, filled in from reference TRBV7-2 and TRBJ1-2, reads GAGVSQSPSNKVTEKGKDVELRCDPISGHTALYWYRQSLGQGLEFLIYFQGNSAPDKSGLPSDRFSAERTGGSVSTLTIQRTQQEDSAVYLCASSARGRGDGYTFGSGTRLTVV.

The chain employs TRBV6-5 and TRBJ1-2. In germline, CDR1 is MNHEY, CDR2 SVGAGI. CDR3 size: 15 residues. CDR3 loop: CASSYSPEGPRGYTF.

This rearrangement joins TRBV6-5 to TRBJ2-2; as DNA is missing, the TRBD1 call by TCRdb cannot be tested. CDR3 size: 15 residues. Germline-derived CDR1 and CDR2 are MNHEY and SVGAGI. The CDR3 loop is CASNTQGGNTGELFF.

The rearrangement uses TRBV7-2 and TRBJ1-2; TCRdb outputs TRBD1, but without DNA this stays unchecked. The CDR3 consists of 16 residues. CDR1 and CDR2 (germline): SGHTA, FQGNSA. The CDR3 protein is CASSLVPGQGVYGYTF. Using reference TRBV7-2 and TRBJ1-2 for the parts outside the CDR3, the full variable domain is GAGVSQSPSNKVTEKGKDVELRCDPISGHTALYWYRQSLGQGLEFLIYFQGNSAPDKSGLPSDRFSAERTGGSVSTLTIQRTQQEDSAVYLCASSLVPGQGVYGYTFGSGTRLTVV.

J is TRBJ1-6 and V is TRBV7-2; TCRdb's D call, TRBD1, is unchecked because there is no DNA. Germline values: CDR1 SGHTA, CDR2 FQGNSA. The CDR3 has 18 residues. CDR3 protein: CASSPRDLDRGNHSPLHF. Complete variable domain (other parts from reference TRBV7-2 and TRBJ1-6): GAGVSQSPSNKVTEKGKDVELRCDPISGHTALYWYRQSLGQGLEFLIYFQGNSAPDKSGLPSDRFSAERTGGSVSTLTIQRTQQEDSAVYLCASSPRDLDRGNHSPLHFGNGTRLTVT.

V and J are TRBV15 and TRBJ2-1; the D gene TCRdb calls, TRBD1, cannot be checked with no DNA. The CDR3 sequence is 15 residues long. The V gene's germline CDR1 is LNHNV and CDR2 YYDKDF (reference sequence). CDR3 residues: CATSSAREAYNEQFF.

The V call is TRBV5-1, the J call TRBJ1-1. CDR1 and CDR2 (germline): SGHRS, YFSETQ. The CDR3 runs to 12 residues. CDR3 sequence: CASSLAGSEAFF. The full variable domain, with the rest looked up from reference TRBV5-1 and TRBJ1-1, is KAGVTQTPRYLIKTRGQQVTLSCSPISGHRSVSWYQQTPGQGLQFLFEYFSETQRNKGNFPGRFSGRQFSNSRSEMNVSTLELGDSALYLCASSLAGSEAFFGQGTRLTVV.

The chain recombines TRBV6-2 or TRBV6-3 with TRBJ1-1; TCRdb lists TRBD1, though no DNA is available to test this call. Germline assignment: CDR1 MNHEY and CDR2 SVGEGT. CDR3 length: 15 amino acids. CDR3 region: CASSYLTGTHDEAFF.

This chain connects TRBV4-2 to TRBJ2-3; without DNA, the TCRdb call of TRBD2 cannot be checked. The CDR3 is 15 residues long. Germline assignment: CDR1 LGHNA and CDR2 YNFKEQ. The CDR3 region is CASSQEAGGPDTQYF.

CDR3 loop: CASSFRPQSTGELFF. The chain joins TRBV7-9 to TRBJ2-2. Germline V gene sequence: CDR1 SEHNR, CDR2 FQNEAQ (reference sequence). The CDR3 extends over 15 amino acids.

The rearrangement joins TRBV5-1 to TRBJ2-7; the D call of TRBD1 rests on TCRdb alone, since no DNA is present to check it. Germline V gene data show CDR1 as SGHRS and CDR2 as YFSETQ. The CDR3 is made up of 14 amino acids. The CDR3 sequence: CASSWGSGVGEQYF.

CDR3 sequence reads: CASSLPGQGVSTEAFF. The J gene is TRBJ1-1, the V gene TRBV7-6; TCRdb picks TRBD1, but there is no DNA to check that call. Germline V gene data show CDR1 as SGHVS and CDR2 as FNYEAQ. The CDR3 has 16 amino acids.

This chain links TRBV7-6 with TRBJ2-2; with no DNA, the TCRdb D assignment of TRBD1 cannot be verified. The germline V gene has CDR1 SGHVS and CDR2 FNYEAQ. The CDR3 consists of 19 residues. The CDR3: CASSLARPDRAENTGELFF. The variable domain in full, with the rest retrieved from reference TRBV7-6 and TRBJ2-2, is GAGVSQSPRYKVTKRGQDVALRCDPISGHVSLYWYRQALGQGPEFLTYFNYEAQQDKSGLPNDRFSAERPEGSISTLTIQRTEQRDSAMYRCASSLARPDRAENTGELFFGEGSRLTVL.

J is TRBJ1-4 and V is TRBV7-6; lacking DNA, the TRBD1 call made by TCRdb goes unchecked. CDR1 is SGHVS, CDR2 FNYEAQ, per germline. The CDR3 spans 14 residues. The CDR3: CASSSWGINEKLFF.

The V and J genes are TRBV19 and TRBJ2-6; TCRdb reports TRBD1, a call that lacks DNA to check it against. Germline values: CDR1 LNHDA, CDR2 SQIVND (reference sequence). This CDR3 has 18 amino acids. This chain's CDR3 is CASSTWDSPKAGANVLTF.